Listed below are T cell receptor beta chains from one sample, sequenced in a study of T cells in Graves' hyperthyroidism and ophthalmopathy. TCRdb re-called the multiplex PCR reads with MiXCR, one entry per CDR3 protein. The sample lists 340,000 or so distinct CDR3 sequences, roughly a fifth seen once, with 50% to 65% in the top ten. Sequenced: blood. These receptor sequences come from a woman aged 45-60 years with Graves' hyperthyroidism. Both conserved end residues are trimmed from each CDR3. The order of the fields is CDR3 length, J gene, clone size, V gene, CDR3 protein. A row's size may be missing; if present it is once, few, many or a size class.

len: 12
j_gene: TRBJ2-5
abundance: -
v_gene: TRBV6-1
CDR3aa: ASCASAGGETQY

len: 14
j_gene: TRBJ1-3
abundance: few
v_gene: TRBV12-3/TRBV12-4
CDR3aa: ASSLRGSLTGNTIY

len: 10
j_gene: TRBJ1-2
abundance: many
v_gene: TRBV18
CDR3aa: ASSPPGYGYT

len: 12
j_gene: TRBJ1-1
abundance: many
v_gene: TRBV7-8
CDR3aa: ASSMRRGNTEAF

len: 15
j_gene: TRBJ2-4
abundance: many
v_gene: TRBV18
CDR3aa: ASSPMLAGEPKNIQY

len: 11
j_gene: TRBJ1-1
abundance: many
v_gene: TRBV28
CDR3aa: ASVTQGGTEAF

len: 12
j_gene: TRBJ2-5
abundance: many
v_gene: TRBV12-3/TRBV12-4
CDR3aa: ASRTSLYKETQY

len: 10
j_gene: TRBJ1-2
abundance: -
v_gene: TRBV12-3/TRBV12-4
CDR3aa: ASSRGPDGYT

len: 12
j_gene: TRBJ1-5
abundance: many
v_gene: TRBV2
CDR3aa: ASSDVYSNQPQH

len: 14
j_gene: TRBJ2-7
abundance: many
v_gene: TRBV18
CDR3aa: ASSPLRTGRTYEQY

len: 12
j_gene: TRBJ2-3
abundance: many
v_gene: TRBV7-8
CDR3aa: ASSLGLGADTQY

len: 12
j_gene: TRBJ1-2
abundance: many
v_gene: TRBV15
CDR3aa: ATSRGVVKLGYT

len: 13
j_gene: TRBJ2-3
abundance: -
v_gene: TRBV11-2
CDR3aa: ASSRQFSSTDTQY

len: 10
j_gene: TRBJ2-1
abundance: -
v_gene: TRBV6-5
CDR3aa: ASSLKGDEQF

len: 11
j_gene: TRBJ1-1
abundance: many
v_gene: TRBV7-9
CDR3aa: ASSHRDNTEAF

len: 15
j_gene: TRBJ1-2
abundance: -
v_gene: TRBV30
CDR3aa: AWSDYPGRQGGYGYT

len: 14
j_gene: TRBJ2-7
abundance: few
v_gene: TRBV28
CDR3aa: ASSSPNRDSNYEQY

len: 13
j_gene: TRBJ2-3
abundance: few
v_gene: TRBV5-6
CDR3aa: ASSFDRGRYTLEY

len: 11
j_gene: TRBJ1-3
abundance: few
v_gene: TRBV28
CDR3aa: ASNDSGRNTIY

len: 12
j_gene: TRBJ2-1
abundance: many
v_gene: TRBV27
CDR3aa: ASSSERRHNEQF

len: 14
j_gene: TRBJ1-1
abundance: -
v_gene: TRBV9
CDR3aa: ASSVSPGQGNTEAF

len: 10
j_gene: TRBJ2-3
abundance: few
v_gene: TRBV3-1
CDR3aa: ASSFGTSSPY

len: 13
j_gene: TRBJ2-5
abundance: many
v_gene: TRBV28
CDR3aa: ASSLAGAGQETQY

len: 11
j_gene: TRBJ1-1
abundance: many
v_gene: TRBV9
CDR3aa: ASRGRGNTEAF